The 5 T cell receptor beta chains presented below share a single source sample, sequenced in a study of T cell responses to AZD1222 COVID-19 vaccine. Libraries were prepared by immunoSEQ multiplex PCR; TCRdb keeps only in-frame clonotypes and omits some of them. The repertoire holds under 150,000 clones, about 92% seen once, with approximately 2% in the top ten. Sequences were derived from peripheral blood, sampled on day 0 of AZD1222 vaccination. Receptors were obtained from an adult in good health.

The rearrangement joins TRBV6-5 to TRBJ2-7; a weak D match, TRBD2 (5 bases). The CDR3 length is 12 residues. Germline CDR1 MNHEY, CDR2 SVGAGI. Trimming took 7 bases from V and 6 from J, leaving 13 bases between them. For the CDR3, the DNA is TGTGCCAGCACCCACACTGGAGGCGAGCAGTACTTC. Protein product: CASTHTGGEQYF.

CDR3 residues: CASSEWVRGENTEAFF. CDR3 DNA: TGTGCCAGCAGTGAGTGGGTAAGGGGAGAAAACACTGAAGCTTTCTTT. V is TRBV6-1 and J is TRBJ1-1, with D tentatively TRBD1 (5 bases). Per germline, CDR1 MNHNS and CDR2 SASEGT. V lost 3 bases to trimming and J lost 2 bases, with 16 bases between them. This CDR3 spans 16 amino acids.

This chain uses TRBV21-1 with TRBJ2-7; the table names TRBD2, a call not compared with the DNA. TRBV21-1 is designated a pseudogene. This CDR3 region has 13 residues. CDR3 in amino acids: CASSRVTSYEQYF. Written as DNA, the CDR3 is TGTGCCAGCAGCCGGGTGACGTCCTACGAGCAGTACTTC.

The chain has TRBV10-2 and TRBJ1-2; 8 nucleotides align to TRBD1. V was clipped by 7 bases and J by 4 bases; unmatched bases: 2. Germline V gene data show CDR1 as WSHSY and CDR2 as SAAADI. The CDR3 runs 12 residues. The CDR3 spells CASTGQGYGYTF. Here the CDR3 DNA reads TGCGCCAGCACCGGACAGGGCTATGGCTACACCTTC.

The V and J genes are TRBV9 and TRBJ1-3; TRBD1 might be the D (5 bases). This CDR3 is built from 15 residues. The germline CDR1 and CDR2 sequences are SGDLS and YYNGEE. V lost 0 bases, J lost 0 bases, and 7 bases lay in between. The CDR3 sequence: CASSVVGDSGNTIYF. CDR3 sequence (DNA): TGTGCCAGCAGCGTAGTAGGGGACTCTGGAAACACCATATATTTT.